This TCR beta chain was captured by sequencing in a study of blood T cell repertoires in COVID-19. Germline trimming cut 6 bases from V and 4 bases from J; bases unmatched to any gene: 5. The CDR3 has 14 amino acids. Germline V gene lookup returns CDR1 MDHEN and CDR2 SYDVKM. Cohort assignment relied on participant-reported clinical history. Original analysis: How many nucleated cells were present was estimated from reference gene primer amplification. Repertoires were generated with immunoSEQ multiplex PCR, while TCRdb's copy carries only in-frame clones and drops some. V, J and clone size are those of that table, while D and trimming were read from the DNA. The data contain over 250,000 clones, roughly nine tenths of them singletons.

This chain joins TRBV28 and TRBJ1-5, with 8 bases matching TRBD1. The sequenced sample was PBMCs or T cells enriched from blood (not recorded which). The TCR originated in a woman between 18 and 30 years old who had recovered from COVID-19. The CDR3 here is CASRPTGGNQPQHF. The CDR3 DNA is TGTGCCAGCAGGCCTACAGGGGGTAATCAGCCCCAGCATTTT.